This TCR beta chain was identified during a study of read filtering for tumor transcriptome and immune sequencing. General study results and limits: IR-seq captured clonotypes deeper and more reliably than RNA-seq. The sorted CD138-negative fraction was a mixed bone marrow immune population, not purified T cells.

This clonotype was counted between two and nine times. Its target is not known. The CDR3 contains 15 residues. V lost 0 bases and J 2 bases, leaving 10 bases between the germline ends. CDR1 SGHRS and CDR2 YFSETQ come from the germline V gene. This library used around 400 ng RNA and molecular barcoded adaptors spanning alpha/delta and beta/gamma chains. Via MiXCR, TCRdb re-called the reads, giving one row per CDR3 protein. The data hold approximately 90,000 distinct CDR3 sequences, with about 12% observed a single time. The V call is TRBV5-1, the J call TRBJ2-3; D may be TRBD1 (6 bases). Sequenced: a population of CD138-negative cells sorted from bone marrow. The receptor's source is a donor at least 40 years old with multiple myeloma. The CDR3 DNA is TGCGCCAGCAGCTTGGAATGGGGGCTCACAGATACGCAGTATTTT. Translating gives CASSLEWGLTDTQYF.